The subject of this entry is one TCR beta chain. Between the trimmed V and J ends, which lost 2 bases and 4 bases, there was a span of 13 bases. The germline V gene has CDR1 SGHTS and CDR2 YDEGEE. The length of the CDR3 is 15 residues. Some clones are missing from TCRdb's copy, which holds only in-frame ones; the method was immunoSEQ multiplex PCR. The sample includes some 2,000,000 clones, 90% to 97% seen only once; the top ten take around 0.13%. The data derive from a study of shared clonotypes between healthy human individuals. Study-wide context: Aged 18 to 49, the donors were a couple of women and three men.

Sequenced material: naive CD4+ T cells sorted from blood. Noted subset: CD45RA+ positively selected. V gene TRBV5-8 combines with J gene TRBJ1-5; maybe TRBD1 (5 bases). This sequence was found in a man between 18 and 35 years old in good health. CDR3 sequence (DNA): TGTGCCAGCAGCTTAGGGACCGCCGAGAATCAGCCCCAGCATTTT. It translates to CASSLGTAENQPQHF.